These T cell receptor beta chains were read from a single sample in a study of cytomegalovirus exposure and HLA in healthy donors. TCRdb's copy holds only in-frame clones and misses some; the assay was immunoSEQ multiplex PCR. The data show 65,000 to 90,000 clones, 78% seen once. Sequencing was done on a sample of PBMCs. The receptor source for this set is a middle-aged woman in good health and CMV-seropositive. Each CDR3 is given with its conserved first and last residue. A D gene is named only where the DNA matches it firmly. Not every row has a clone size; where given, it reads once, few, many or a size class.

CDR3 protein: CSVSGFGGEKLFF
CDR3 DNA: TGCAGCGTTTCAGGGTTCGGGGGTGAAAAACTGTTTTTT
D gene: .
V gene: TRBV29-1
J gene: TRBJ1-4
clone size: .

CDR3 protein: CASSQSGALVDEQYF
CDR3 DNA: TGTGCCAGCAGCCAATCAGGGGCTCTGGTGGATGAGCAGTACTTC
D gene: .
V gene: TRBV6-6
J gene: TRBJ2-7
clone size: .

CDR3 protein: CASSRDNNEKLFF
CDR3 DNA: TGTGCCAGCAGTAGGGACAATAATGAAAAACTGTTTTTT
D gene: .
V gene: TRBV2
J gene: TRBJ1-4
clone size: .

CDR3 protein: CSASRSNYGYTF
CDR3 DNA: TGCAGCGCCTCCCGGAGCAACTATGGCTACACCTTC
D gene: .
V gene: TRBV29-1
J gene: TRBJ1-2
clone size: .

CDR3 protein: CASSFLGGTVNSNQPQHF
CDR3 DNA: TGTGCCAGCAGCTTCCTAGGGGGGACAGTAAATAGCAATCAGCCCCAGCATTTT
D gene: TRBD1
V gene: TRBV5-8
J gene: TRBJ1-5
clone size: few

CDR3 protein: CASSREGGRVAGELFF
CDR3 DNA: TGTGCCAGCAGCCGGGAGGGGGGGAGGGTGGCCGGGGAGCTGTTTTTT
D gene: TRBD2
V gene: TRBV6-6
J gene: TRBJ2-2
clone size: .

CDR3 protein: CASSPATGGTYGYTF
CDR3 DNA: TGTGCCAGCAGCCCAGCGACAGGGGGCACCTATGGCTACACCTTC
D gene: TRBD1
V gene: TRBV14
J gene: TRBJ1-2
clone size: .

CDR3 protein: CASSPNPTTTGQPQHF
CDR3 DNA: TGCGCCAGCAGCCCAAACCCTACTACAACGGGGCAGCCCCAGCATTTT
D gene: .
V gene: TRBV5-1
J gene: TRBJ1-5
clone size: .

CDR3 protein: CATRSGGTDTQYF
CDR3 DNA: TGTGCCACCCGGTCCGGGGGCACAGATACGCAGTATTTT
D gene: .
V gene: TRBV10-3
J gene: TRBJ2-3
clone size: .

CDR3 protein: CAWKNSGHNGYTF
CDR3 DNA: TGTGCCTGGAAAAACTCGGGACACAATGGCTACACCTTC
D gene: .
V gene: TRBV30
J gene: TRBJ1-2
clone size: .

CDR3 protein: CASSPTQNEKLFF
CDR3 DNA: TGTGCCAGCTCACCAACACAGAATGAAAAACTGTTTTTT
D gene: .
V gene: TRBV18
J gene: TRBJ1-4
clone size: .

CDR3 protein: CAISGNAVTGMNTEAFF
CDR3 DNA: TGTGCCATCAGTGGCAACGCAGTAACGGGGATGAACACTGAAGCTTTCTTT
D gene: .
V gene: TRBV10-3
J gene: TRBJ1-1
clone size: few

CDR3 protein: CASSFLRGPYNEQFF
CDR3 DNA: TGTGCCAGCAGCTTCCTTCGCGGCCCCTACAATGAGCAGTTCTTC
D gene: .
V gene: TRBV7-9
J gene: TRBJ2-1
clone size: .

CDR3 protein: CASSLVGGTANSGANVLTF
CDR3 DNA: TGTGCCAGCAGCTTAGTTGGAGGGACGGCGAACTCTGGGGCCAACGTCCTGACTTTC
D gene: .
V gene: TRBV7-9
J gene: TRBJ2-6
clone size: few

CDR3 protein: CASSSGRSAEAFF
CDR3 DNA: TGTGCCAGCAGCTCCGGACGTAGCGCTGAAGCTTTCTTT
D gene: .
V gene: TRBV7-8
J gene: TRBJ1-1
clone size: .

CDR3 protein: CASTAVQGGNSPLHF
CDR3 DNA: TGTGCCAGTACCGCGGTGCAGGGCGGTAATTCACCCCTCCACTTT
D gene: .
V gene: TRBV19
J gene: TRBJ1-6
clone size: .

CDR3 protein: CASSPGGGTYEQYF
CDR3 DNA: TGTGCCAGCAGCCCCGGGGGGGGGACCTACGAGCAGTACTTC
D gene: TRBD2
V gene: TRBV5-4
J gene: TRBJ2-7
clone size: .

CDR3 protein: CASSRPAGAPPSTDTQYF
CDR3 DNA: TGTGCCAGCAGCCGGCCGGCGGGGGCCCCACCCAGCACAGATACGCAGTATTTT
D gene: .
V gene: TRBV11-2
J gene: TRBJ2-3
clone size: .

CDR3 protein: CASSPRGGTSGNTIYF
CDR3 DNA: TGTGCCAGCAGCCCTCGAGGAGGCACCTCGGGAAACACCATATATTTT
D gene: .
V gene: TRBV9
J gene: TRBJ1-3
clone size: .

CDR3 protein: CASSLAGASGGTYNEQFF
CDR3 DNA: TGTGCCAGCAGCTTAGCGGGGGCTAGCGGGGGAACCTACAATGAGCAGTTCTTC
D gene: TRBD2
V gene: TRBV7-2
J gene: TRBJ2-1
clone size: .

CDR3 protein: CASSFGSGNEQYF
CDR3 DNA: TGCGCCAGCAGCTTCGGCAGCGGGAACGAGCAGTACTTC
D gene: TRBD2
V gene: TRBV5-1
J gene: TRBJ2-7
clone size: few

CDR3 protein: CASSSGQVGSYEQYF
CDR3 DNA: TGTGCCAGTAGTAGTGGACAGGTGGGGTCCTACGAGCAGTACTTC
D gene: TRBD1
V gene: TRBV19
J gene: TRBJ2-7
clone size: .

CDR3 protein: CASSLGQENQPQHF
CDR3 DNA: TGTGCCAGCAGTTTAGGACAGGAGAATCAGCCCCAGCATTTT
D gene: TRBD1
V gene: TRBV28
J gene: TRBJ1-5
clone size: few

CDR3 protein: CAGLSRAGEGEQYF
CDR3 DNA: TGTGCCGGCCTCTCCAGGGCGGGAGAGGGCGAGCAGTACTTC
D gene: TRBD2
V gene: TRBV6-5
J gene: TRBJ2-7
clone size: once

CDR3 protein: CASSSSTRPDTQYF
CDR3 DNA: TGTGCCAGCAGCTCCTCCACTAGGCCAGATACGCAGTATTTT
D gene: .
V gene: TRBV11-2
J gene: TRBJ2-3
clone size: once

CDR3 protein: CASIGGLSNYGYTF
CDR3 DNA: TGTGCCAGCATTGGGGGACTGTCTAACTATGGCTACACCTTC
D gene: .
V gene: TRBV9
J gene: TRBJ1-2
clone size: .

CDR3 protein: CASSFLQGAAEQFF
CDR3 DNA: TGTGCCAGCAGCTTTCTACAGGGGGCTGCTGAGCAGTTCTTC
D gene: TRBD1
V gene: TRBV11-3
J gene: TRBJ2-1
clone size: few

CDR3 protein: CASRLSGGAQETQYF
CDR3 DNA: TGTGCCAGCAGACTTAGCGGGGGGGCCCAAGAGACCCAGTACTTC
D gene: TRBD2
V gene: TRBV6-5
J gene: TRBJ2-5
clone size: few

CDR3 protein: CASVKQGAGNTIYF
CDR3 DNA: TGTGCCAGCGTTAAGCAGGGGGCTGGAAACACCATATATTTT
D gene: TRBD1
V gene: TRBV28
J gene: TRBJ1-3
clone size: .

CDR3 protein: CASSRDREGYEQYF
CDR3 DNA: TGTGCCAGCAGCCGGGACAGGGAAGGGTACGAGCAGTACTTC
D gene: TRBD1
V gene: TRBV7-2
J gene: TRBJ2-7
clone size: .

CDR3 protein: CASSVMGGNNEQFF
CDR3 DNA: TGTGCCAGCAGTGTCATGGGAGGAAACAATGAGCAGTTCTTC
D gene: .
V gene: TRBV6-1
J gene: TRBJ2-1
clone size: .

CDR3 protein: CASSFGRGTEAFF
CDR3 DNA: TGTGCCAGCAGTTTTGGCAGGGGGACTGAAGCTTTCTTT
D gene: TRBD1
V gene: TRBV28
J gene: TRBJ1-1
clone size: .

CDR3 protein: CASSLEQPSSNTQYF
CDR3 DNA: TGTGCCAGCAGCTTGGAACAGCCCAGCTCCAATACGCAGTATTTT
D gene: .
V gene: TRBV5-4
J gene: TRBJ2-3
clone size: .

CDR3 protein: CASSSDRGNEKLFF
CDR3 DNA: TGTGCCAGCAGCTCGGACAGGGGGAATGAAAAACTGTTTTTT
D gene: TRBD1
V gene: TRBV4-2
J gene: TRBJ1-4
clone size: .

CDR3 protein: CASSQAAGDSDEQYF
CDR3 DNA: TGTGCCAGCAGCCAAGCCGCTGGGGACTCCGACGAGCAGTACTTC
D gene: .
V gene: TRBV4-2
J gene: TRBJ2-7
clone size: .

CDR3 protein: CASSPTTGNYGYTF
CDR3 DNA: TGTGCCAGCAGCCCCACGACAGGGAACTATGGCTACACCTTC
D gene: TRBD1
V gene: TRBV2
J gene: TRBJ1-2
clone size: .

CDR3 protein: CASSHLEGSQPQHF
CDR3 DNA: TGTGCCAGCAGCCACCTCGAGGGATCTCAGCCCCAGCATTTT
D gene: .
V gene: TRBV28
J gene: TRBJ1-5
clone size: few

CDR3 protein: CASTDRRAGGTQYF
CDR3 DNA: TGTGCCAGCACCGATAGGCGGGCGGGAGGGACGCAGTATTTT
D gene: TRBD2
V gene: TRBV28
J gene: TRBJ2-3
clone size: .

CDR3 protein: CATSRDLVAYNEQFF
CDR3 DNA: TGTGCCACCAGCAGAGATTTAGTTGCCTACAATGAGCAGTTCTTC
D gene: .
V gene: TRBV15
J gene: TRBJ2-1
clone size: .

CDR3 protein: CASRLQGRSNQPQHF
CDR3 DNA: TGTGCCAGCAGATTACAGGGGCGTAGCAATCAGCCCCAGCATTTT
D gene: TRBD1
V gene: TRBV6-1
J gene: TRBJ1-5
clone size: .

CDR3 protein: CASSPTSGGYNEQFF
CDR3 DNA: TGTGCCAGCAGCCCGACTAGCGGGGGCTACAATGAGCAGTTCTTC
D gene: TRBD2
V gene: TRBV7-2
J gene: TRBJ2-1
clone size: .

CDR3 protein: CASSPPGHLDSNQPQHF
CDR3 DNA: TGTGCCAGCTCACCACCGGGACATCTAGATAGCAATCAGCCCCAGCATTTT
D gene: .
V gene: TRBV18
J gene: TRBJ1-5
clone size: .

CDR3 protein: CASSLGQANTEAFF
CDR3 DNA: TGTGCCAGCAGCTTAGGCCAAGCGAACACTGAAGCTTTCTTT
D gene: .
V gene: TRBV11-2
J gene: TRBJ1-1
clone size: few

CDR3 protein: CASSPGIMNTEAFF
CDR3 DNA: TGCGCCAGCAGCCCCGGGATCATGAACACTGAAGCTTTCTTT
D gene: .
V gene: TRBV5-1
J gene: TRBJ1-1
clone size: .

CDR3 protein: CASSQDTGTDTQYF
CDR3 DNA: TGCGCCAGCAGCCAAGATACAGGGACAGATACGCAGTATTTT
D gene: .
V gene: TRBV4-3
J gene: TRBJ2-3
clone size: few

CDR3 protein: CASSSTGTDQETQYF
CDR3 DNA: TGTGCCAGCAGCTCAACCGGGACAGACCAAGAGACCCAGTACTTC
D gene: TRBD1
V gene: TRBV7-9
J gene: TRBJ2-5
clone size: .

CDR3 protein: CASSSLGQGNEQYF
CDR3 DNA: TGTGCCAGCAGCTCCCTGGGACAGGGAAACGAGCAGTACTTC
D gene: TRBD1
V gene: TRBV6-5
J gene: TRBJ2-7
clone size: .

CDR3 protein: CASSFRLSPVLAGELFF
CDR3 DNA: TGTGCCAGCAGCTTCCGACTTAGCCCAGTGTTGGCCGGGGAGCTGTTTTTT
D gene: .
V gene: TRBV5-4
J gene: TRBJ2-2
clone size: .

CDR3 protein: CASSVQGEKLFF
CDR3 DNA: TGTGCCAGCAGTGTACAGGGTGAAAAACTGTTTTTT
D gene: .
V gene: TRBV6-5
J gene: TRBJ1-4
clone size: .

CDR3 protein: CASPAGSSGGKIGELFF
CDR3 DNA: TGCGCCAGTCCTGCGGGGTCTAGCGGGGGTAAAATCGGGGAGCTGTTTTTT
D gene: TRBD2
V gene: TRBV23-1
J gene: TRBJ2-2
clone size: .

CDR3 protein: CASSTRDNSYEQYF
CDR3 DNA: TGTGCCAGCAGCACTAGGGACAACTCCTACGAGCAGTACTTC
D gene: .
V gene: TRBV7-2
J gene: TRBJ2-7
clone size: .

CDR3 protein: CASSSGQVPDTQYF
CDR3 DNA: TGTGCCAGCAGCTCCGGACAGGTACCAGATACGCAGTATTTT
D gene: TRBD1
V gene: TRBV6-5
J gene: TRBJ2-3
clone size: .

CDR3 protein: CASSIMGSANEKLFF
CDR3 DNA: TGTGCCAGTAGTATAATGGGGAGTGCTAATGAAAAACTGTTTTTT
D gene: .
V gene: TRBV19
J gene: TRBJ1-4
clone size: .

CDR3 protein: CASSLWEGLGNSYNEQFF
CDR3 DNA: TGTGCCAGCAGTTTATGGGAGGGTCTGGGGAACTCCTACAATGAGCAGTTCTTC
D gene: .
V gene: TRBV28
J gene: TRBJ2-1
clone size: .

CDR3 protein: CASSPTAGQGYGYTF
CDR3 DNA: TGTGCCAGCAGTCCTACGGCAGGGCAGGGGTATGGCTACACCTTC
D gene: .
V gene: TRBV7-2
J gene: TRBJ1-2
clone size: few

CDR3 protein: CASRQGSNTGELFF
CDR3 DNA: TGTGCCAGTAGACAGGGGTCCAACACCGGGGAGCTGTTTTTT
D gene: TRBD1
V gene: TRBV19
J gene: TRBJ2-2
clone size: .

CDR3 protein: CASSIVPDTTHNSPLHF
CDR3 DNA: TGTGCCAGTAGTATAGTTCCGGACACAACCCATAATTCACCCCTCCACTTT
D gene: .
V gene: TRBV19
J gene: TRBJ1-6
clone size: .

CDR3 protein: CASSLDTGKNQPQHF
CDR3 DNA: TGCGCCAGCAGCTTGGACACAGGGAAGAATCAGCCCCAGCATTTT
D gene: .
V gene: TRBV5-1
J gene: TRBJ1-5
clone size: .

CDR3 protein: CASSLTPTRNTEAFF
CDR3 DNA: TGTGCCAGCAGCTTAACGCCCACGCGGAACACTGAAGCTTTCTTT
D gene: .
V gene: TRBV7-6
J gene: TRBJ1-1
clone size: once